The sequence of this T cell receptor beta chain was determined in a study of shared clonotypes between healthy human individuals. Turning to the study itself: Donors consisted of a couple of women and a few men between 18 and 49. CD4 naive cells filled three plates per donor, CD4 memory three, CD8 naive two and CD8 memory one.

Remarks on this clone: The antigen is unknown.

Study findings and constraints: Among several donors, roughly 5.5% of naive CD4 clonotypes were found in common. Deeper or shallower sequencing was expected to change how clonotypes are shared among donors.

Some clones are missing from TCRdb's copy, which holds only in-frame ones; the method was immunoSEQ multiplex PCR. The sample lists 500,000 or so clones; approximately 94% were seen once. Germline V CDR1 and CDR2: LNHDA, SQIVND (reference sequence). The CDR3 spans 17 residues. V shed 8 bases and J shed 0 bases, with 22 bases lying between them. The material sequenced was naive CD4+ T cells sorted from blood. Subset: CD45RA+ positively selected. The chain recombines TRBV19 with TRBJ1-2; D is unclear. The TCR sequence derives from a woman under 40 in good health. The CDR3 region has the DNA TGTGCCAGTGCATCCTCAACCTCGGGCCAAGCTAACTATGGCTACACCTTC. It encodes CASASSTSGQANYGYTF.